A single sample is the source of the 27 T cell receptor beta chains below, sequenced in a study of PD-1 blockade in classical Hodgkin lymphoma. TCRdb's table, derived via immunoSEQ multiplex PCR, lists solely in-frame clones and lacks some. The sample holds 90,000 to 100,000 clones, around 81% seen once. Every patient experienced relapse after autologous stem cell transplantation, and brentuximab vedotin exposure varied. Sequences were derived from peripheral blood mononuclear cells (PBMCs), sampled before the second cycle of nivolumab. The receptors were sampled from a human donor with classical Hodgkin lymphoma.

The chain combines TRBV10-3 with TRBJ2-1, with D hard to call. Per the germline V gene, CDR1 is ENHRY and CDR2 is SYGVKD. Deletions cut 5 bases from V and 1 base from J, with 9 bases between. CDR3 length equals 14 residues. CDR3 protein: CAISLTGSYNEQFF. CDR3 bases: TGTGCCATCAGTCTAACCGGGTCCTACAATGAGCAGTTCTTC.

A single count supports this clone. The chain joins TRBV5-1 to TRBJ2-5; perhaps TRBD2 as D (6 bases). Germline V gives CDR1 SGHRS, CDR2 YFSETQ. The CDR3 covers 15 residues. The V and J ends lost 4 bases and 5 bases respectively, with 18 bases between them. In DNA, the CDR3 is TGCGCCAGCAGCAAGGCGTCGGGAGCGGAGGAGACCCAGTACTTC. It is translated as CASSKASGAEETQYF.

The chain employs TRBV10-3 and TRBJ2-7; D perhaps matches TRBD2 (6 bases). V lost 0 bases and J lost 4, with 13 bases in between. Germline V gene data show CDR1 as ENHRY and CDR2 as SYGVKD. The length of the CDR3 is 15 residues. Written as DNA, the CDR3 is TGTGCCATCAGTGAGTCCACCGGGAGCGGGTACGAGCAGTACTTC. This sequence encodes CAISESTGSGYEQYF.

The chain carries TRBV5-1 and TRBJ1-1, with D possibly being TRBD1 (5 bases). With 0 bases removed from V and 1 base from J, the gap between germline ends came to 19 bases. Germline lookup yields CDR1 SGHRS and CDR2 YFSETQ. This CDR3 contains 18 residues. CDR3 nucleotide sequence: TGCGCCAGCAGCTTGGCCCTGCAGGGCTCCTGGGGGAACACTGAAGCTTTCTTT. It codes for CASSLALQGSWGNTEAFF.

The chain uses TRBV5-1 and TRBJ2-1; 10 nucleotides match TRBD2. There are 15 residues in the CDR3. V was pared by 1 base and J by 10 bases, with 8 bases of the junction left unmatched. CDR1 and CDR2 from the germline V gene are SGHRS and YFSETQ. The DNA for the CDR3 is TGCGCCAGCAGCTTGTTCCTAGCGGGAGCAGGGGAGCAGTTCTTC. Residues: CASSLFLAGAGEQFF.

V gene TRBV15 combines with J gene TRBJ2-1; D is uncertain. The CDR3 is made up of 13 amino acids. Germline V gene data show CDR1 as LNHNV and CDR2 as YYDKDF (reference sequence). The ends were cut back, 5 bases at V and 8 bases at J, with 13 bases in the middle. DNA for the CDR3: TGTGCCACCAGCCGGCCTACTACGGATGAGCAGTTCTTC. Translated, it gives CATSRPTTDEQFF.

The chain links TRBV2 to TRBJ1-2; D uncertain. The CDR3 covers 15 residues. V lost 3 bases and J lost 4, with 15 bases in between. The germline CDR1 and CDR2 sequences are SNHLY and FYNNEI. The CDR3 DNA follows: TGTGCCAGCAGTGAGGCCGGTCAAACTGCCTATGGCTACACCTTC. Translating gives CASSEAGQTAYGYTF.

This clone was seen once. The chain carries TRBV7-9 and TRBJ1-2; TRBD1 matches 11 bases. V was clipped by 2 bases and J by 4 bases; unmatched bases: 6. There are 16 residues in the CDR3. The germline V gene has CDR1 SEHNR and CDR2 FQNEAQ (reference sequence). The CDR3 reads CASSLLWGQGGYGYTF. The CDR3 nucleotides are TGTGCCAGCAGCTTATTGTGGGGACAGGGGGGCTATGGCTACACCTTC.

The chain uses TRBV19 and TRBJ1-1; the D is unclear. Germline V gene lookup returns CDR1 LNHDA and CDR2 SQIVND (reference sequence). CDR3 size: 15 residues. V was shortened by 3 bases and J by 0 bases, with 11 bases between the two germline ends. CDR3 loop: CASSMAGIMNTEAFF. CDR3 nucleotide sequence: TGTGCCAGTAGTATGGCAGGAATAATGAACACTGAAGCTTTCTTT.

J is TRBJ1-5 and V is TRBV28; maybe TRBD1 (6 bases). Germline CDR1 reads MDHEN; CDR2 reads SYDVKM. The germline V and J ends were trimmed by 1 base and 0 bases, with 13 bases remaining between them. The length of the CDR3 is 17 residues. CDR3 nucleotide sequence: TGTGCCAGCAGTTTATCCTCGGACAGATATAGCAATCAGCCCCAGCATTTT. Translated, it gives CASSLSSDRYSNQPQHF.

This clone was seen a handful of times. The rearrangement uses TRBV7-2 and TRBJ2-1, with 7 bases fitting TRBD2. CDR1 and CDR2 from the germline V gene are SGHTA and FQGNSA. V lost 8 bases to trimming and J lost 3 bases; unmatched junction nucleotides: 7. CDR3 size: 14 residues. CDR3 protein: CASSGLHSYNEQFF. The CDR3 DNA sequence: TGTGCCAGCTCGGGACTACACAGCTACAATGAGCAGTTCTTC. The variable domain in full, completed from reference TRBV7-2 and TRBJ2-1, reads GAGVSQSPSNKVTEKGKDVELRCDPISGHTALYWYRQSLGQGLEFLIYFQGNSAPDKSGLPSDRFSAERTGGSVSTLTIQRTQQEDSAVYLCASSGLHSYNEQFFGPGTRLTVL.

V and J are TRBV7-2 and TRBJ1-5; 10 nucleotides line up with TRBD1. V dropped 1 base and J dropped 15; count of bases not matched to a gene: 12. Germline V gives CDR1 SGHTA, CDR2 FQGNSA. CDR3 size: 15 residues. The DNA of the CDR3 is TGTGCCAGCAGCTTAGGACAGGGGGCCCAATCAGCCCCGCATTTT. Its protein product is CASSLGQGAQSAPHF. Complete variable domain (other parts from reference TRBV7-2 and TRBJ1-5): GAGVSQSPSNKVTEKGKDVELRCDPISGHTALYWYRQSLGQGLEFLIYFQGNSAPDKSGLPSDRFSAERTGGSVSTLTIQRTQQEDSAVYLCASSLGQGAQSAPHFGDGTRLSIL.

The V call is TRBV10-3, the J call TRBJ1-1; TRBD1 agrees at 7 bases. V was clipped by 1 base and J by 5 bases; unmatched bases: 10. The CDR3 is made up of 16 amino acids. From germline, CDR1 is ENHRY and CDR2 SYGVKD. The CDR3 reads CAISELGGTVRTEAFF. The CDR3 DNA is TGTGCCATCAGTGAGTTGGGAGGGACAGTACGGACTGAAGCTTTCTTT.

The V call is TRBV28, the J call TRBJ1-5; possible D gene TRBD1, 5 bases. The ends were cut back, 5 bases at V and 5 bases at J, with 19 bases in the middle. Looked up from germline, CDR1 is MDHEN and CDR2 is SYDVKM. The length of the CDR3 is 16 residues. CDR3 bases: TGTGCCAGCAGTCTGGGCAGGTGGGGGGGGGATCAGCCCCAGCATTTT. This sequence encodes CASSLGRWGGDQPQHF.

The chain recombines TRBV6-5 with TRBJ2-5; 7 bases are a match to TRBD2. CDR1 is MNHEY and CDR2 is SVGAGI in the germline V gene. This CDR3 has 16 residues. J gave up 2 bases and V 2 bases, and 8 bases lay outside the gene matches. The CDR3 loop reads CASSYGAGVAQETQYF. CDR3 sequence (DNA): TGTGCCAGCAGTTACGGGGCGGGAGTTGCTCAAGAGACCCAGTACTTC.

V and J are TRBV25-1 and TRBJ1-5; TRBD1 matches 8 bases. There are 14 residues in the CDR3. V lost 8 bases, J lost 5 bases, and 8 bases stayed unmatched. Germline V gene sequence: CDR1 MGHDK, CDR2 SYGVNS. The CDR3 spells CASGQGARDQPQHF. Here the CDR3 DNA reads TGTGCCAGCGGGCAGGGGGCGAGAGATCAGCCCCAGCATTTT.

V and J are TRBV30 and TRBJ1-1; D gene ambiguous. V was trimmed by 5 bases and J by 0 bases, leaving 4 bases between them. Germline CDR1 is GTSNPN and CDR2 is SVGIG (reference sequence). The CDR3 runs to 11 residues. CDR3 DNA: TGTGCCTGGGGTATGAACACTGAAGCTTTCTTT. Its translation: CAWGMNTEAFF.

In its sample, this clone was seen once. This chain connects TRBV9 to TRBJ2-3; D not certain. The CDR3 contains 15 residues. Per the germline V gene, CDR1 is SGDLS and CDR2 is YYNGEE. V was shortened by 0 bases and J by 0 bases, with 8 bases between the two germline ends. CDR3 sequence: CASSVGAPSTDTQYF. CDR3 sequence (DNA): TGTGCCAGCAGCGTAGGAGCACCTAGCACAGATACGCAGTATTTT. Full variable domain (rest looked up from reference TRBV9 and TRBJ2-3): DSGVTQTPKHLITATGQRVTLRCSPRSGDLSVYWYQQSLDQGLQFLIQYYNGEERAKGNILERFSAQQFPDLHSELNLSSLELGDSALYFCASSVGAPSTDTQYFGPGTRLTVL.

V and J are TRBV29-1 and TRBJ1-2; 7 nucleotides line up with TRBD1. In germline, CDR1 is SQVTM, CDR2 ANQGSEA. After removal of 2 bases from V and 3 bases from J, the junction contained 6 bases not matched to a gene. This CDR3 has 14 amino acids. The CDR3 here is CSVERVQGDYGYTF. The DNA for the CDR3 is TGCAGCGTTGAAAGAGTGCAGGGGGACTATGGCTACACCTTC.

This chain connects TRBV15 to TRBJ1-1; D is possibly TRBD1 (6 bases). Germline lookup yields CDR1 LNHNV and CDR2 YYDKDF (reference sequence). The V gene lost 3 bases and the J gene lost 6 bases, with 14 bases spanning the gap. CDR3 length equals 14 residues. This CDR3 is CATSSGRTAPEAFF. In DNA form, the CDR3 reads TGTGCCACCAGCAGCGGTAGGACAGCCCCTGAAGCTTTCTTT.

The V call is TRBV10-2, the J call TRBJ2-7; 13 nucleotides align to TRBD2. Germline assignment: CDR1 WSHSY and CDR2 SAAADI. The CDR3 is 15 residues long. After removal of 6 bases from V and 3 bases from J, the junction contained 5 bases not matched to a gene. CDR3 nucleotide sequence: TGCGCCAGCAGCCGGACTAGCGGGAGTATCTACGAGCAGTACTTC. Translation: CASSRTSGSIYEQYF.

This clone showed up just once. The chain is built from TRBV5-1 and TRBJ2-3, with a weak D call TRBD2 (6 bases). The V gene's germline CDR1 is SGHRS and CDR2 YFSETQ. The CDR3 sequence is 13 residues long. V lost 4 bases and J 6 bases, leaving 12 bases between the germline ends. In DNA, the CDR3 is TGCGCCAGCAGCCCGGGACTGAGGGATACGCAGTATTTT. It translates to CASSPGLRDTQYF.

The genes are TRBV14 and TRBJ2-5; D is unresolved. Germline lookup yields CDR1 SGHDN and CDR2 FVKESK. V was pared by 4 bases and J by 5 bases, with 11 bases between. This CDR3 region has 13 residues. CDR3 nucleotide sequence: TGTGCCAGCAGCCTCCCAGATGCGGAGACCCAGTACTTC. It translates to CASSLPDAETQYF.

The chain links TRBV25-1 to TRBJ2-3; a possible D gene is TRBD2 (5 bases). The CDR3 extends over 13 amino acids. Germline V CDR1 and CDR2: MGHDK, SYGVNS. Trimming stripped 7 bases from V and 5 bases from J, with 13 bases between. CDR3 sequence (DNA): TGTGCCAGCACAACCCCGGGGAAAGATACGCAGTATTTT. The encoded protein is CASTTPGKDTQYF.

This clone has only one observation. This chain links TRBV6-6 with TRBJ2-3, with D unresolved. The germline V and J ends were trimmed by 6 bases and 5 bases, with 6 bases remaining between them. The CDR3 contains 11 residues. The germline V gene encodes CDR1 MNHNY and CDR2 SVGAGI (reference sequence). In DNA form, the CDR3 reads TGTGCCAGCAGGACATTAGATACGCAGTATTTT. It yields the protein CASRTLDTQYF.

CDR3 DNA: TGCGCCAGCAGCCAAACTGGACAAGGCGCCCGAGGTGAAAAACTGTTTTTT. Translating it yields CASSQTGQGARGEKLFF. The V call is TRBV4-1, the J call TRBJ1-4; D may be TRBD1 (5 bases). Trimming removed 2 bases at V and 7 bases at J, with 20 bases between. Germline V gene data show CDR1 as MGHRA and CDR2 as YSYEKL. The CDR3 sequence is 17 residues long.

This sequence joins TRBV2 and TRBJ2-7; TRBD1 matches 9 bases. Trimming removed 7 bases from V and 4 bases from J; junction bases left unmatched: 11. Germline V gene data show CDR1 as SNHLY and CDR2 as FYNNEI. The CDR3 totals 15 residues. The CDR3 region has the DNA TGTGCCAGCACCAAAGGGGGGGGACAGGGATACGAGCAGTACTTC. It translates to CASTKGGGQGYEQYF. The full variable domain, with the rest looked up from reference TRBV2 and TRBJ2-7, is EPEVTQTPSHQVTQMGQEVILRCVPISNHLYFYWYRQILGQKVEFLVSFYNNEISEKSEIFDDQFSVERPDGSNFTLKIRSTKLEDSAMYFCASTKGGGQGYEQYFGPGTRLTVT.